This note documents a single TCR beta chain sequence. Primers used in a second PCR of about 7 to 12 cycles were a sample-barcoded 5' primer and a J-beta primer mix. TCRdb re-called the 5' RACE reads through MiXCR, storing one row per CDR3 protein. Among approximately 810,000 distinct CDR3 sequences listed, 29% were seen once. The data stem from a study of blood T cells in healthy people across ages. The CDR3 covers 13 residues. V dropped 1 base and J dropped 10; count of bases not matched to a gene: 6. CDR1 SGHDN and CDR2 FVKESK come from the germline V gene. The sequenced material came from blood. The receptor's source is an elderly woman in good health. This chain links TRBV14 with TRBJ1-1, with TRBD1 matching 7 bases. CDR3 in DNA: TGTGCCAGCAGCCAAGGGGCGGCAGGGGGAGCTTTCTTT. Translated: CASSQGAAGGAFF.